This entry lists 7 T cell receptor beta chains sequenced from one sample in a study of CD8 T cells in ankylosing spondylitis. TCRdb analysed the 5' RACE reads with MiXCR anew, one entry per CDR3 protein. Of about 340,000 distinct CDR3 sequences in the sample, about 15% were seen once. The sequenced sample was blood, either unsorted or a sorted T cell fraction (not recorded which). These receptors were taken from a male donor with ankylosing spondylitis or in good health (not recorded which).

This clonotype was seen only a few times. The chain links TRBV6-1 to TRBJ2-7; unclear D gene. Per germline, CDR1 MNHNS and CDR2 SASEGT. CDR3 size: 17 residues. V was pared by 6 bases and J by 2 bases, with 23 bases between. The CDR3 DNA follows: TGTGCCAGCAGCCGAGACGCCTCCAACCTGAACCCCTACGAGCAGTACTTC. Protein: CASSRDASNLNPYEQYF.

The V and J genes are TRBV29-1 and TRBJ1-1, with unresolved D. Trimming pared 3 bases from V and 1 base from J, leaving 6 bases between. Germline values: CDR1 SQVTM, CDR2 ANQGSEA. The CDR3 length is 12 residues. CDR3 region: CSVDSGNTEAFF. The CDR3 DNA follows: TGCAGCGTTGATTCGGGGAACACTGAAGCTTTCTTT.

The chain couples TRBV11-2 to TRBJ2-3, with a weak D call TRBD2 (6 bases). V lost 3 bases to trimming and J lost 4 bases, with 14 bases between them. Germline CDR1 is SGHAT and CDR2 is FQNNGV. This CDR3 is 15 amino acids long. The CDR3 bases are TGTGCCAGCAGCTTGTCGGGGGTTGACGCAGATACGCAGTATTTT. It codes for CASSLSGVDADTQYF.

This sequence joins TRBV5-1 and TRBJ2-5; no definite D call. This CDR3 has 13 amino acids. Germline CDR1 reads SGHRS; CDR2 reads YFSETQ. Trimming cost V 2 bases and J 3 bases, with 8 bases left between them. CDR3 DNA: TGCGCCAGCAGCTTAGTTTGGGAAGAGACCCAGTACTTC. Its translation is CASSLVWEETQYF.

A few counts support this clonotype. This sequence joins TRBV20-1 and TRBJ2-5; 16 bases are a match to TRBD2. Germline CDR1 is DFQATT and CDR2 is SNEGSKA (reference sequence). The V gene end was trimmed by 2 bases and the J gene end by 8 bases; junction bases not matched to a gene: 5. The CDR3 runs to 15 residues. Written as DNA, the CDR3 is TGCAGTGCTAGACCTGGGACTAGCGGGAGGGCTACCCAGTACTTC. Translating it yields CSARPGTSGRATQYF.

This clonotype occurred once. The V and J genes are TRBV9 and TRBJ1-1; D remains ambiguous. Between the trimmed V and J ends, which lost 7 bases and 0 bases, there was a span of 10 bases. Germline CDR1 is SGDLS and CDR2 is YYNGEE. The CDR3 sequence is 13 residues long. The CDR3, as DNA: TGTGCCAGCGGATTGGACCTGAACACTGAAGCTTTCTTT. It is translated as CASGLDLNTEAFF. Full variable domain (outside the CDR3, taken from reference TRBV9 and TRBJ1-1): DSGVTQTPKHLITATGQRVTLRCSPRSGDLSVYWYQQSLDQGLQFLIQYYNGEERAKGNILERFSAQQFPDLHSELNLSSLELGDSALYFCASGLDLNTEAFFGQGTRLTVV.

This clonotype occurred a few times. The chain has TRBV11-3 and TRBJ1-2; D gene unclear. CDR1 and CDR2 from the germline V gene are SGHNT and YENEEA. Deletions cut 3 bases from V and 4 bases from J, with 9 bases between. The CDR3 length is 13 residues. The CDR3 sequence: CASSFSQSYGYTF. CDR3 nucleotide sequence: TGTGCCAGCAGCTTTTCACAGTCCTATGGCTACACCTTC.